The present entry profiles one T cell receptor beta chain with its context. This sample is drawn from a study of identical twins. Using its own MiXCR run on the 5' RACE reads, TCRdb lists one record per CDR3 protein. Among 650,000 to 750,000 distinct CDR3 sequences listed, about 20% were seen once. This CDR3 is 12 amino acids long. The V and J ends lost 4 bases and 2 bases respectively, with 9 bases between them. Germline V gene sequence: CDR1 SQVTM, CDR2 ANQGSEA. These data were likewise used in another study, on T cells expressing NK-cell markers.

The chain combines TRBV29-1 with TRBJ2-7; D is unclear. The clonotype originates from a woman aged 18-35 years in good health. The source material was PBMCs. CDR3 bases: TGCAGCGTTGCGGACCTCACCTACGAGCAGTACTTC. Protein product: CSVADLTYEQYF.